This T cell receptor (beta chain) is from a study of technical replicates of blood from a handful of donors. Data came from immunoSEQ multiplex PCR; TCRdb stores just in-frame clones and leaves some out. The sample records 55,000 to 75,000 clones, just under 95% being singletons. The length of the CDR3 is 14 residues. Germline V gene lookup returns CDR1 SGDLS and CDR2 YYNGEE. Trimming removed 0 bases at V and 2 bases at J, with 9 bases between. J is TRBJ2-7 and V is TRBV9, with a tentative D call TRBD2 (5 bases). Sample: T cells isolated from PBMCs. This sequence was found in a human donor in good health. The CDR3 DNA is TGTGCCAGCAGCGTAGCTCTAGCCACCTACGAGCAGTACTTC. Its translation is CASSVALATYEQYF.